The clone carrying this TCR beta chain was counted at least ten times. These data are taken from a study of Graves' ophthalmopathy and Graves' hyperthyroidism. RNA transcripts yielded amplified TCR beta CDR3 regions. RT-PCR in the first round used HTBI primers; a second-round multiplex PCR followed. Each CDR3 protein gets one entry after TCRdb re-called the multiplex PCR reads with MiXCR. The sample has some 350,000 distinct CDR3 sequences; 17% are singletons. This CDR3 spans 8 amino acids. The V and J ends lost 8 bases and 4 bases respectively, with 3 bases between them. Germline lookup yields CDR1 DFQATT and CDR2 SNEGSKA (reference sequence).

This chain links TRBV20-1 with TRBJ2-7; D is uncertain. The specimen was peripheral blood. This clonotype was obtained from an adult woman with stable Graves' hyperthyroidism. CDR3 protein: CSKYEQYF. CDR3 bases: TGCAGTAAATACGAGCAGTACTTC.